These 21 T cell receptor beta chains came from one sample sequenced in a study of blood T cell repertoires in COVID-19. Some clones are missing from TCRdb's copy, which holds only in-frame ones; the method was immunoSEQ multiplex PCR. Here the sample spans a few hundred thousand clones, about 89% being singletons. The sequencing sample was made of peripheral blood. These receptors originate from a man in his forties who had recovered from COVID-19.

This chain connects TRBV6-5 to TRBJ2-2, with D possibly matching TRBD1 (6 bases). CDR3 size: 14 residues. Germline V gene sequence: CDR1 MNHEY, CDR2 SVGAGI. V lost 7 bases and J lost 7, with 16 bases in between. Written as DNA, the CDR3 is TGTGCCAGCAAACCGGGACACCCAAACGGGGAGCTGTTTTTT. Its translation is CASKPGHPNGELFF.

This chain joins TRBV6-1 and TRBJ1-1; a weak D match, TRBD1 (5 bases). The V end lost 3 bases, the J end lost 5 bases, and 16 bases lay between the germline ends. This CDR3 comprises 15 residues. Germline V lookup: CDR1 MNHNS, CDR2 SASEGT. CDR3 protein: CASSEGGGGLTEAFF. CDR3 nucleotides: TGTGCCAGCAGTGAGGGCGGGGGGGGTTTGACTGAAGCTTTCTTT.

CDR3 loop: CAWSVRAGADTQYF. In DNA, the CDR3 is TGTGCCTGGAGTGTAAGAGCGGGAGCAGATACGCAGTATTTT. V is TRBV30 and J is TRBJ2-3, with TRBD2 matching over 8 bases. The CDR3 consists of 14 residues. J was trimmed by 4 bases and V by 0 bases; bases with no gene match: 3. Germline V gives CDR1 GTSNPN, CDR2 SVGIG (reference sequence).

This clone has a handful of counts. This rearrangement joins TRBV6-2 or TRBV6-3 to TRBJ1-2; D is possibly TRBD1 (5 bases). The CDR3 extends over 13 amino acids. Trimming removed 4 bases at V and 3 bases at J, with 9 bases between. Germline CDR1 reads MNHEY; CDR2 reads SVGEGT. CDR3 loop: CASSFTGDYGYTF. CDR3 DNA sequence: TGTGCCAGCAGTTTCACAGGAGACTATGGCTACACCTTC.

V usage is TRBV6-5 and J usage is TRBJ1-1; 9 nucleotides align to TRBD1. CDR3 length: 14 residues. Germline-derived CDR1 and CDR2 are MNHEY and SVGAGI. V lost 6 bases and J lost 4; bases outside the gene matches: 6. CDR3 coding DNA: TGTGCCAGCAGGTTCGTACAGGGGGCCACTGAAGCTTTCTTT. It is translated as CASRFVQGATEAFF.

The chain carries TRBV2 and TRBJ2-6; D remains unclear. Trimming took 8 bases from V and 0 from J, leaving 5 bases between them. The CDR3 covers 13 residues. Germline assignment: CDR1 SNHLY and CDR2 FYNNEI. The CDR3 loop reads CASQISGANVLTF. The CDR3 nucleotides are TGTGCCAGCCAAATCTCTGGGGCCAACGTCCTGACTTTC.

This clone appeared once. At the DNA level, this CDR3 is encoded by other sequences in the same sample as well. The chain joins TRBV5-6 to TRBJ1-5; a weak D match, TRBD1 (5 bases). The ends were cut back, 0 bases at V and 4 bases at J, with 8 bases in the middle. The CDR3 has 14 amino acids. Per germline, CDR1 SGHDT and CDR2 YYEEEE. The chain's CDR3 is CASSLGGGNQPQHF. CDR3 coding DNA: TGTGCCAGCAGCTTGGGGGGCGGTAATCAGCCCCAGCATTTT.

A word on this clone: This same CDR3 is encoded by further DNA sequences in the sample. In nucleotides, the CDR3 is TGTGCCAGCAGCTCTCTAGCCAAAAACATTCAGTACTTC. It translates to CASSSLAKNIQYF. The genes are TRBV7-9 and TRBJ2-4, with D unclear. Trimming pared 4 bases from V and 0 bases from J, leaving 4 bases between. This CDR3 has 13 residues. Looked up from germline, CDR1 is SEHNR and CDR2 is FQNEAQ (reference sequence).

The chain employs TRBV11-2 and TRBJ2-7; D ambiguous. The CDR3 is 14 amino acids. Trimming took off 5 bases at V and 3 bases at J, with 14 bases between the two ends. Germline values: CDR1 SGHAT, CDR2 FQNNGV. The CDR3 sequence: CASSPTTFLYEQYF. The CDR3 nucleotides are TGTGCCAGCAGCCCCACTACCTTTCTCTACGAGCAGTACTTC.

V usage is TRBV7-2 and J usage is TRBJ2-7, with TRBD2 matching 7 bases. In germline, CDR1 is SGHTA, CDR2 FQGNSA. The CDR3 contains 15 residues. The trim removed 2 bases at V and 1 base at J, leaving 5 bases unmatched. In DNA, the CDR3 is TGTGCCAGCAGCTTAAACACGGGGGGATCCTACGAGCAGTACTTC. This sequence encodes CASSLNTGGSYEQYF.

The chain joins TRBV29-1 to TRBJ2-3; D gene ambiguous. This CDR3 comprises 11 residues. Germline CDR1 and CDR2: SQVTM and ANQGSEA. V was pared by 5 bases and J by 4 bases, with 7 bases between. The DNA of the CDR3 is TGCAGCGTTCCCCTTCCAGATACGCAGTATTTT. Protein product: CSVPLPDTQYF.

The chain links TRBV27 to TRBJ2-7, with a tentative D call TRBD2 (5 bases). Germline CDR1 is MNHEY and CDR2 is SMNVEV (reference sequence). The CDR3 spans 11 residues. Deletions cut 8 bases from V and 4 bases from J, with 9 bases between. In nucleotides, the CDR3 is TGTGCCAGCCGCTCGGGGTACGAGCAGTACTTC. Amino acid sequence: CASRSGYEQYF.

The gene calls are TRBV2 and TRBJ1-6; 8 nucleotides match TRBD1. This CDR3 is 15 amino acids long. Germline V lookup: CDR1 SNHLY, CDR2 FYNNEI. V was clipped by 3 bases and J by 8 bases; unmatched bases: 6. The CDR3 nucleotides are TGTGCCAGCAGTGAGCAGACAGGGGTATATTCACCCCTCCACTTT. It specifies CASSEQTGVYSPLHF. Full variable domain (outside the CDR3, taken from reference TRBV2 and TRBJ1-6): EPEVTQTPSHQVTQMGQEVILRCVPISNHLYFYWYRQILGQKVEFLVSFYNNEISEKSEIFDDQFSVERPDGSNFTLKIRSTKLEDSAMYFCASSEQTGVYSPLHFGNGTRLTVT.

V usage is TRBV5-6 and J usage is TRBJ1-2, with 8 bases fitting TRBD1. This CDR3 has 13 residues. V dropped 0 bases and J dropped 8; count of bases not matched to a gene: 3. CDR1 SGHDT and CDR2 YYEEEE come from the germline V gene. CDR3 loop: CASSLDRGSGYTF. The CDR3 DNA is TGTGCCAGCAGCTTGGACAGGGGGTCCGGCTACACCTTC.

V is TRBV2 and J is TRBJ1-2; unclear D gene. The CDR3 has 12 residues. Per the germline V gene, CDR1 is SNHLY and CDR2 is FYNNEI. The germline V and J ends were trimmed by 6 bases and 5 bases, with 10 bases remaining between them. CDR3 sequence (DNA): TGTGCCAGCAGACCCGGCGGATATGGCTACACCTTC. Amino acids: CASRPGGYGYTF.

The CDR3 region has the DNA TGTGCCAGCAGCGGGCTGACAGTTCCCGGGGGCGGGGAGCTGTTTTTT. Its protein is CASSGLTVPGGGELFF. V usage is TRBV7-3 and J usage is TRBJ2-2; a possible D gene is TRBD2 (6 bases). The V end was cut by 5 bases, the J end by 7 bases, with 20 bases between. The CDR3 spans 16 residues. Germline V gene sequence: CDR1 SGHTA, CDR2 FQGTGA.

The V and J genes are TRBV4-1 and TRBJ2-3, with 12 bases identical to TRBD2. V shed 1 base, J shed 13 bases, and the junction held 9 bases outside the gene matches. Germline V gene data show CDR1 as MGHRA and CDR2 as YSYEKL. The CDR3 spans 15 residues. The CDR3 nucleotides are TGCGCCAGCAGCCAAGGAAGTTCTAGCGGGGGGGCGAAGTATTTT. Its translation is CASSQGSSSGGAKYF.

The chain links TRBV5-3 to TRBJ1-5; D might be TRBD1 (5 bases). TRBV5-3 is an ORF; its function is uncertain. V was trimmed by 4 bases and J by 2 bases, leaving 10 bases between them. The length of the CDR3 is 14 residues. CDR3 amino acids: CARSEAGRNQPQHF. CDR3 DNA: TGTGCCAGAAGCGAGGCAGGGCGCAATCAGCCCCAGCATTTT.

Ten or more counts support this clone. V usage is TRBV5-6 and J usage is TRBJ2-3; the D gene is possibly TRBD2 (7 bases). CDR3 length equals 15 residues. From germline, CDR1 is SGHDT and CDR2 YYEEEE. Trimming removed 4 bases from V and 5 bases from J, with 17 bases in between. CDR3 coding DNA: TGTGCCAGCAGCCGGAGGGGGGGGCAGGGAGATACGCAGTATTTT. Translation: CASSRRGGQGDTQYF.

This chain joins TRBV4-1 and TRBJ2-1; 8 bases are a match to TRBD2. The V gene end was trimmed by 5 bases and the J gene end by 4 bases; junction bases not matched to a gene: 4. Germline CDR1 is MGHRA and CDR2 is YSYEKL. This CDR3 has 14 residues. The CDR3 here is CASSSPSGYNEQFF. The DNA of the CDR3 is TGCGCCAGCAGCTCGCCTAGCGGGTACAATGAGCAGTTCTTC.

The chain recombines TRBV29-1 with TRBJ2-1, with 7 bases aligning to TRBD1. The CDR3 totals 11 residues. Germline V lookup: CDR1 SQVTM, CDR2 ANQGSEA. V was clipped by 6 bases and J by 10 bases; unmatched bases: 6. The CDR3 protein is CSVGTVREQFF. The CDR3, as DNA: TGCAGCGTGGGGACAGTCCGAGAGCAGTTCTTC.